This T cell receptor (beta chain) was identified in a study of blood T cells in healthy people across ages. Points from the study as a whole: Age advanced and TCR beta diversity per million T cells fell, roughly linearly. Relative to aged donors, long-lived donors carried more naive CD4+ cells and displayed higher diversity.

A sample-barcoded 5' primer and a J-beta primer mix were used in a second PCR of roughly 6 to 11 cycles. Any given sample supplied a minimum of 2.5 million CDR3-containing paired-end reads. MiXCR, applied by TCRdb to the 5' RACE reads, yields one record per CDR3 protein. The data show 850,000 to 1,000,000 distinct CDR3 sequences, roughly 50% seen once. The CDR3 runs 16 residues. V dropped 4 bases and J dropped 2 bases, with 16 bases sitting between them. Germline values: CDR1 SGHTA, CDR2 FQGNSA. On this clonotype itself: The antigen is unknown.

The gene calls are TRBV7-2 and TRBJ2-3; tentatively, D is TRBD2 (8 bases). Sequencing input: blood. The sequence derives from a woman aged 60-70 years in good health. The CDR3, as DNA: TGTGCCAGCAGCTCCGGGAGGGGGCGCTTCACAGATACGCAGTATTTT. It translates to CASSSGRGRFTDTQYF.